Included here is one T cell receptor (beta chain) sequence, with context. The data stem from a study of cytomegalovirus exposure and HLA in healthy donors. The J segment lost 9 bases and the V segment lost 4 bases, leaving 4 bases of the junction unmatched. Germline CDR1 and CDR2: SGHRS and YFSETQ. This CDR3 contains 14 residues. PCR employed 60 Vbeta and 13 Jbeta primers. Profiling relied on immunoSEQ multiplex PCR, and the TCRdb table lists in-frame clones only, not all of them. The sample yields 150,000 to 200,000 clones, around 80% seen once. This chain uses TRBV5-1 with TRBJ1-6, with TRBD1 matching over 10 bases. This receptor was obtained from a man in his forties in good health and CMV-seropositive. Sequencing used PBMCs. The CDR3 sequence is CASSRDRGPSPLHF. CDR3 in DNA: TGCGCCAGCAGCCGAGACAGGGGGCCTTCACCCCTCCACTTT.